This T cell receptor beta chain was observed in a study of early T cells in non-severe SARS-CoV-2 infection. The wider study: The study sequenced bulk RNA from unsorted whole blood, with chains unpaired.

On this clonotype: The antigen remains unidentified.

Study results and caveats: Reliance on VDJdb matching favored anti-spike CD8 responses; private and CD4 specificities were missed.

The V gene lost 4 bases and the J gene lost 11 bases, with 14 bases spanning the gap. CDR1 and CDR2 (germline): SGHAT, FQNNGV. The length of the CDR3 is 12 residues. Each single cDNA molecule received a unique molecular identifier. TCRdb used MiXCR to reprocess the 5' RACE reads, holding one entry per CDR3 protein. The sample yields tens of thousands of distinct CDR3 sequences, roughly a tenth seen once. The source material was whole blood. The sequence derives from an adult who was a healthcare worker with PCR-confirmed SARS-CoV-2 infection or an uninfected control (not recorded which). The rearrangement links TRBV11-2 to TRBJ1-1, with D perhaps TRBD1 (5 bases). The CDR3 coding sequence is TGTGCCAGCAGCTCACCAGCAGGGCGGGCTTTCTTT. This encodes CASSSPAGRAFF. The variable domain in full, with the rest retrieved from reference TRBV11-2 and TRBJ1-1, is EAGVAQSPRYKIIEKRQSVAFWCNPISGHATLYWYQQILGQGPKLLIQFQNNGVVDDSQLPKDRFSAERLKGVDSTLKIQPAKLEDSAVYLCASSSPAGRAFFGQGTRLTVV.